The 12 T cell receptor beta chains below come from one sample, sequenced in a study of blood T cell repertoires in COVID-19 (dated by TCRdb to about 2020). Library preparation employed the immunoSEQ multiplex PCR assay. The source is immuneACCESS, and TCRdb retained only in-frame sequences with V and J called. Part of the clones is not carried over; for the studies checked, unresolved V genes explain less than half of this, and the remainder is unexplained. For this sample the table gives roughly 120,000 clones, of which 75% to 85% were detected only once. The ten largest clones represent about 12% of the sample. The specimen sequenced was peripheral blood. The receptors shown here come from a human donor in a cohort sampled during active COVID-19.

This clone was picked up one time. The rearrangement links TRBV14 to TRBJ1-6; 7 bases match TRBD1. The CDR3 has 18 residues. The J segment lost 7 bases and the V segment lost 0 bases, leaving 12 bases of the junction unmatched. Germline V gene lookup returns CDR1 SGHDN and CDR2 FVKESK. The DNA of the CDR3 is TGTGCCAGCAGCCAAGATATGTACAGGGGAGAATTGAATTCACCCCTCCACTTT. Its protein product is CASSQDMYRGELNSPLHF. Based on the CDR3 plus reference TRBV14 and TRBJ1-6, the full variable domain is EAGVTQFPSHSVIEKGQTVTLRCDPISGHDNLYWYRRVMGKEIKFLLHFVKESKQDESGMPNNRFLAERTGGTYSTLKVQPAELEDSGVYFCASSQDMYRGELNSPLHFGNGTRLTVT.

The genes are TRBV15 and TRBJ2-7; TRBD1 is a possible D gene (6 bases). This CDR3 region has 15 residues. V was clipped by 3 bases and J by 0 bases, with 12 bases between them. Germline V gives CDR1 LNHNV, CDR2 YYDKDF (reference sequence). This CDR3 reads CATSRDQGSSYEQYF. In nucleotides, the CDR3 is TGTGCCACCAGCAGGGACCAGGGGAGCTCCTACGAGCAGTACTTC.

The CDR3 DNA reads TGCGCCAGCAGCTTGTACGGACAACTGAACTACGAGCAGTACTTC. It translates to CASSLYGQLNYEQYF. V gene TRBV5-1 combines with J gene TRBJ2-7; possibly TRBD1 for D (5 bases). The germline V gene encodes CDR1 SGHRS and CDR2 YFSETQ. The CDR3 has 15 residues. The V and J ends lost 1 base and 3 bases respectively, with 14 bases between them.

CDR3 DNA sequence: TGTGCCAGCAGCCAAGCAGGACGGGGCAATGAGCAGTTCTTC. Protein product: CASSQAGRGNEQFF. This chain connects TRBV3-1 (or the pseudogene TRBV3-2) to TRBJ2-1, with D tentatively TRBD2 (5 bases). This CDR3 contains 14 residues. The V gene lost 1 base and the J gene lost 6 bases, with 10 bases spanning the gap. Germline V gives CDR1 LGHDT, CDR2 YNNKEL (reference sequence).

The rearrangement links TRBV5-1 to TRBJ2-1; D uncertain. CDR3 length: 15 residues. Germline lookup yields CDR1 SGHRS and CDR2 YFSETQ. The V and J ends lost 4 bases and 2 bases respectively, with 13 bases between them. CDR3 sequence: CASSEGISAYNEQFF. CDR3 in DNA: TGCGCCAGCAGCGAAGGAATAAGCGCCTACAATGAGCAGTTCTTC.

V and J are TRBV2 and TRBJ1-2; maybe TRBD1 (6 bases). The V gene's germline CDR1 is SNHLY and CDR2 FYNNEI. The length of the CDR3 is 15 residues. V gave up 6 bases and J gave up 1 base, with 15 bases separating them. DNA for the CDR3: TGTGCCAGCAGAAACAGGGAGGGGGGTAACTATGGCTACACCTTC. This codes for CASRNREGGNYGYTF.

The chain has TRBV15 and TRBJ1-1; 8 bases align to TRBD1. The V and J ends lost 0 bases and 4 bases, in that order; junction bases with no gene match: 10. There are 17 residues in the CDR3. The germline gives CDR1 LNHNV, CDR2 YYDKDF (reference sequence). CDR3 in DNA: TGTGCCACCAGCAGAGATCTTGGGGGAGGGACAGGCACTGAAGCTTTCTTT. Amino acids: CATSRDLGGGTGTEAFF.

The rearrangement joins TRBV6-5 to TRBJ1-2; 7 bases match TRBD1. CDR1 is MNHEY, CDR2 SVGAGI, per germline. Unmatched junction bases numbered 2, after V lost 6 bases and J lost 1 base. CDR3 length: 13 residues. CDR3 sequence: CASRTGVNYGYTF. The CDR3 DNA follows: TGTGCCAGCAGAACAGGGGTTAACTATGGCTACACCTTC.

In this sample, this clone turned up a few times. The chain is built from TRBV10-1 and TRBJ2-3; 7 nucleotides align to TRBD2. The length of the CDR3 is 16 residues. The germline V gene has CDR1 WNHNN and CDR2 SYGVQD (reference sequence). The trim removed 2 bases at V and 2 bases at J, leaving 7 bases unmatched. For the CDR3, the DNA is TGCGCCAGCAGTGAGCCTAGCGGCGACCTCACAGATACGCAGTATTTT. Translation: CASSEPSGDLTDTQYF.

This clone came up a few times. The chain carries TRBV6-1 and TRBJ2-2, with no clear D. CDR3 length: 16 amino acids. CDR1 is MNHNS and CDR2 is SASEGT in the germline V gene. The germline V and J ends were trimmed by 0 bases and 5 bases, with 13 bases remaining between them. The CDR3 region has the DNA TGTGCCAGCAGTGAAGCGCGCGCGAGTGGTACCGGGGAGCTGTTTTTT. Encoded protein: CASSEARASGTGELFF.

This chain connects TRBV5-5 to TRBJ2-5; D is possibly TRBD2 (6 bases). The length of the CDR3 is 15 residues. The V end was cut by 0 bases, the J end by 5 bases, with 14 bases between. CDR1 and CDR2 from the germline V gene are SGHKS and YYEKEE (reference sequence). The CDR3 spells CASSLDGRDGETQYF. DNA for the CDR3: TGTGCCAGCAGCTTGGATGGGCGGGATGGGGAGACCCAGTACTTC.

The chain joins TRBV7-9 to TRBJ1-2; D gene ambiguous. Germline CDR1 reads SEHNR; CDR2 reads FQNEAQ (reference sequence). Trimming left V 2 bases short and J 1 base short, with 8 bases between. This CDR3 is built from 14 residues. CDR3 amino acids: CASSLTPGNYGYTF. The CDR3, as DNA: TGTGCCAGCAGCTTAACCCCGGGTAACTATGGCTACACCTTC.